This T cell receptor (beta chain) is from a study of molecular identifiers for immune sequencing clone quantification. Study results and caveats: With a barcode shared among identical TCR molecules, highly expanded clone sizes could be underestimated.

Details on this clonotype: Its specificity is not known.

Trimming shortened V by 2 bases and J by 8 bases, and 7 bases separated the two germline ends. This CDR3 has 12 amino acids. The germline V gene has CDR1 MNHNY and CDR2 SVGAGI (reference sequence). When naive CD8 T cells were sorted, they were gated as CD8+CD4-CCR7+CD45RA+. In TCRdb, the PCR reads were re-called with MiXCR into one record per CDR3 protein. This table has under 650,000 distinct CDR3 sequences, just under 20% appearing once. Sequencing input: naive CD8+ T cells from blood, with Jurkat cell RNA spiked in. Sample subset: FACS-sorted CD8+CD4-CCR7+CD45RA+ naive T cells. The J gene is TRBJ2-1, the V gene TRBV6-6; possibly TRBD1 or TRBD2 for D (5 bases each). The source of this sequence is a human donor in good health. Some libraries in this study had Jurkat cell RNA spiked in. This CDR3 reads CASSYGGDEQFF. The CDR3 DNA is TGTGCCAGCAGTTACGGGGGAGATGAGCAGTTCTTC.